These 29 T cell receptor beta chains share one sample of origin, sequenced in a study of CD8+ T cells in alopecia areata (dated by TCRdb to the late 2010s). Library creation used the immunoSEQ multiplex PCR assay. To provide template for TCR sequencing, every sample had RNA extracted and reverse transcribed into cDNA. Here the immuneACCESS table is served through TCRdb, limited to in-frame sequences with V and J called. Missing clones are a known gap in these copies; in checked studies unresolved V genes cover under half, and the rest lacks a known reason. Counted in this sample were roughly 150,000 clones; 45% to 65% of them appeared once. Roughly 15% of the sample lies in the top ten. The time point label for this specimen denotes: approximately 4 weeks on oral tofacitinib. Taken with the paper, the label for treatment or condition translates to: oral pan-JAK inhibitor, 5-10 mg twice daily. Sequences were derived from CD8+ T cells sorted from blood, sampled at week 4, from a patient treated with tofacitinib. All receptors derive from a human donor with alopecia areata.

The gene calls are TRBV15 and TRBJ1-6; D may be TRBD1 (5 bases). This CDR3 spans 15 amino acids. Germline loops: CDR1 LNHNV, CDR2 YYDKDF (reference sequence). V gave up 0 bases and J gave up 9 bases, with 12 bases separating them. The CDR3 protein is CATSRDGQESSPLHF. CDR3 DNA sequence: TGTGCCACCAGCAGAGATGGACAAGAAAGTTCACCCCTCCACTTT.

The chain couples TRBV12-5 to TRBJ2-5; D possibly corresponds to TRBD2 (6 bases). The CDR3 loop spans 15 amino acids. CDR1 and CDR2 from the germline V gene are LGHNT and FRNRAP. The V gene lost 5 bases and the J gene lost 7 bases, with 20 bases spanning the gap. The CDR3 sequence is CASGPPPGLGGTQYF. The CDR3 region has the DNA TGTGCTAGTGGTCCCCCACCGGGCCTGGGGGGGACCCAGTACTTC. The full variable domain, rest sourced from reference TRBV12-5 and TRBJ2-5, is DARVTQTPRHKVTEMGQEVTMRCQPILGHNTVFWYRQTMMQGLELLAYFRNRAPLDDSGMPKDRFSAEMPDATLATLKIQPSEPRDSAVYFCASGPPPGLGGTQYFGPGTRLLVL.

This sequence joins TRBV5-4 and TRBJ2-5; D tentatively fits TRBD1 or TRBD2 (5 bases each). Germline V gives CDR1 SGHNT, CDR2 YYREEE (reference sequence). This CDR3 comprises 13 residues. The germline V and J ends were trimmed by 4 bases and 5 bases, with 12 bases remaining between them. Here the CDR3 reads CASSLRDLETQYF. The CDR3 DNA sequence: TGTGCCAGCAGCCTCCGGGACCTGGAGACCCAGTACTTC.

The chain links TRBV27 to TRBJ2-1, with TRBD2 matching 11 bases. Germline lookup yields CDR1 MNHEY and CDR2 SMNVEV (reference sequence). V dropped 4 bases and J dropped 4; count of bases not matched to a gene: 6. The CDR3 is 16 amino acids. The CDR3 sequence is CASSWYASGGYNEQFF. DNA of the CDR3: TGTGCCAGCAGTTGGTACGCTAGCGGGGGGTACAATGAGCAGTTCTTC.

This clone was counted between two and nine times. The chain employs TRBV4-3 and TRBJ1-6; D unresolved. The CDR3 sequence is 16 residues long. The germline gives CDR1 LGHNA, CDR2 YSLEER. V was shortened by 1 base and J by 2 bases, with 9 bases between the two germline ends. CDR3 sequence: CASSQGIGTYNSPLHF. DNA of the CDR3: TGCGCCAGCAGCCAAGGAATAGGGACCTATAATTCACCCCTCCACTTT.

The CDR3 reads CASSQRTVNYGYTF. As DNA, the CDR3 is TGCGCCAGCAGTCAAAGGACAGTTAACTATGGCTACACCTTC. This chain joins TRBV23-1 and TRBJ1-2, with D perhaps matching TRBD1 (6 bases). TRBV23-1 is annotated as an ORF whose role is uncertain. The CDR3 covers 14 residues. V was trimmed by 2 bases and J by 1 base, leaving 8 bases between them.

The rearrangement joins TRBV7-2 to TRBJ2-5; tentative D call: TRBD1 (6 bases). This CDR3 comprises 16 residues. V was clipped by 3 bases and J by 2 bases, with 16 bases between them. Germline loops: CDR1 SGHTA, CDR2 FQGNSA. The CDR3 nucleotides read TGTGCCAGCAGCTTTGCCGGCAGGGGAGTTCAAGAGACCCAGTACTTC. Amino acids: CASSFAGRGVQETQYF.

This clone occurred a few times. The CDR3 protein is CASSQGEDTEAFF. For the CDR3, the DNA is TGTGCCAGCAGTCAAGGGGAGGACACTGAAGCTTTCTTT. This chain links TRBV13 with TRBJ1-1, with D possibly being TRBD1 (5 bases). Trimming took off 6 bases at V and 3 bases at J, with 11 bases between the two ends. Germline V gene lookup returns CDR1 PRHDT and CDR2 FYEKMQ (reference sequence). The CDR3 runs to 13 residues.

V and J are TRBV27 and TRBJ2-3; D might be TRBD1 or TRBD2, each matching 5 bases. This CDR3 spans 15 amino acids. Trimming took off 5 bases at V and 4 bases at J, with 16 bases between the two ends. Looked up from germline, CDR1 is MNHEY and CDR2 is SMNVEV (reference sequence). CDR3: CASSILPGPADTQYF. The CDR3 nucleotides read TGTGCCAGCAGTATCCTCCCGGGGCCTGCAGATACGCAGTATTTT.

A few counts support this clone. CDR3 DNA: TGTGCCAGCAGCTCTACGGGGGGAGGGCAGCCCCAGCATTTT. Translation gives CASSSTGGGQPQHF. The V gene is TRBV7-8, the J gene TRBJ1-5, with D possibly being TRBD1 (5 bases). V was trimmed by 4 bases and J by 7 bases, leaving 14 bases between them. CDR1 is SGHVS and CDR2 is FQNEAQ in the germline V gene. This CDR3 spans 14 amino acids.

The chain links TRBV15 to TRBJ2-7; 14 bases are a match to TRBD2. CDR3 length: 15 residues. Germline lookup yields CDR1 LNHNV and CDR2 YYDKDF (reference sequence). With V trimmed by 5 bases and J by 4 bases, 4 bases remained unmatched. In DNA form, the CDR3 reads TGTGCCACCAGCTACGGACTAGCGGGGGGATACGAGCAGTACTTC. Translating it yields CATSYGLAGGYEQYF.

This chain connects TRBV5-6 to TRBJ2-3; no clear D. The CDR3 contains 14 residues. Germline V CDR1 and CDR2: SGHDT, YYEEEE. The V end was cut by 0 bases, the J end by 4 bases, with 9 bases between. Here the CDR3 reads CASSLGHKADTQYF. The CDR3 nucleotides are TGTGCCAGCAGCTTGGGACATAAGGCAGATACGCAGTATTTT.

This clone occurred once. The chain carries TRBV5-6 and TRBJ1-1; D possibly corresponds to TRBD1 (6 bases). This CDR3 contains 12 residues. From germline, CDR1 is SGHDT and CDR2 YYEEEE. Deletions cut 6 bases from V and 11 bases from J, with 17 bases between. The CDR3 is CASTLPGAVAFF. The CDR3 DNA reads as TGTGCCAGCACCCTGCCAGGGGCGGTGGCTTTCTTT.

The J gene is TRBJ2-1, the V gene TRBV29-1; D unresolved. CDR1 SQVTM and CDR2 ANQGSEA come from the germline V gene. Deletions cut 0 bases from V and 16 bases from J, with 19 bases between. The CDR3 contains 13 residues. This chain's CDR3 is CSVEESRQPPGFF. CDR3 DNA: TGCAGCGTTGAAGAAAGTCGGCAGCCCCCCGGATTCTTC.

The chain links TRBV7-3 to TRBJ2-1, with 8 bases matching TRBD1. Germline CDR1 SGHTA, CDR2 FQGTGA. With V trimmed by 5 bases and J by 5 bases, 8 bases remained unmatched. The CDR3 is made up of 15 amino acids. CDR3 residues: CASSLRDRPHNEQFF. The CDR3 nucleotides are TGTGCCAGCAGCCTCCGGGACAGGCCTCACAATGAGCAGTTCTTC.

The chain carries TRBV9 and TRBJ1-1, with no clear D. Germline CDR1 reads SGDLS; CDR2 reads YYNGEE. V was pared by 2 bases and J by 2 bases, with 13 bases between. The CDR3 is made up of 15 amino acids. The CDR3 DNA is TGTGCCAGCAGCGTGGGAGGGTTTGTTAACACTGAAGCTTTCTTT. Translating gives CASSVGGFVNTEAFF.

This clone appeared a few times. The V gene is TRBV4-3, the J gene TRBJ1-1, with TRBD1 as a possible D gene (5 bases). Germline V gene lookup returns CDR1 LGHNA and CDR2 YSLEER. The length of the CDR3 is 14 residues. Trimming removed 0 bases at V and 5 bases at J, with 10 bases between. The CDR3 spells CASSQEDGATEAFF. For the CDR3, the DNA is TGCGCCAGCAGCCAAGAGGACGGGGCGACTGAAGCTTTCTTT.

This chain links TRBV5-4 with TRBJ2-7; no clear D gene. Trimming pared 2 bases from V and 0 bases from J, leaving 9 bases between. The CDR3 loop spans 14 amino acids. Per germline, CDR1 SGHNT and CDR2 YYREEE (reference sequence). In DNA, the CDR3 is TGTGCCAGCAGCTTAGGTGACAACTCCTACGAGCAGTACTTC. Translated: CASSLGDNSYEQYF.

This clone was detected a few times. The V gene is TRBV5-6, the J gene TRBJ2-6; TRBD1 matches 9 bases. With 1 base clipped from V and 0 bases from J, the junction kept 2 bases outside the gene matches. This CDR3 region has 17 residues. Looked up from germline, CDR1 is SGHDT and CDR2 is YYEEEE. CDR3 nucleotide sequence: TGTGCCAGCAGCTTGCGGGACAGGGTCTCTGGGGCCAACGTCCTGACTTTC. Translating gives CASSLRDRVSGANVLTF. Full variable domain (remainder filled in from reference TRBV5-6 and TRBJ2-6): DAGVTQSPTHLIKTRGQQVTLRCSPKSGHDTVSWYQQALGQGPQFIFQYYEEEERQRGNFPDRFSGHQFPNYSSELNVNALLLGDSALYLCASSLRDRVSGANVLTFGAGSRLTVL.

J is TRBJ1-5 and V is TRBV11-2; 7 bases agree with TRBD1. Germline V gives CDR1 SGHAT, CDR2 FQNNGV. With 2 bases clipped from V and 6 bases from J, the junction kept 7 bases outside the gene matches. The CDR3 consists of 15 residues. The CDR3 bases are TGTGCCAGCAGCTTATCCCGGACAGGTGGTCAGCCCCAGCATTTT. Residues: CASSLSRTGGQPQHF. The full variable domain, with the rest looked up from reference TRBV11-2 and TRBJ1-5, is EAGVAQSPRYKIIEKRQSVAFWCNPISGHATLYWYQQILGQGPKLLIQFQNNGVVDDSQLPKDRFSAERLKGVDSTLKIQPAKLEDSAVYLCASSLSRTGGQPQHFGDGTRLSIL.

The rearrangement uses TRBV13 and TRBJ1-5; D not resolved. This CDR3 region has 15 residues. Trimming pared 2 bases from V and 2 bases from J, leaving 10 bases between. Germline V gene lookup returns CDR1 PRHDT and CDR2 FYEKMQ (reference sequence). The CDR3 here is CASSLWADGNQPQHF. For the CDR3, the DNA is TGTGCCAGCAGCTTATGGGCAGACGGCAATCAGCCCCAGCATTTT.

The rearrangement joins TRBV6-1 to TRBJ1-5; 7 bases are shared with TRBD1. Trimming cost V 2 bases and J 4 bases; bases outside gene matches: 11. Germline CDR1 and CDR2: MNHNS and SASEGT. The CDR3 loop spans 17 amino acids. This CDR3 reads CASSETGAIRGNQPQHF. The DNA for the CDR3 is TGTGCCAGCAGTGAAACAGGGGCGATACGTGGGAATCAGCCCCAGCATTTT.

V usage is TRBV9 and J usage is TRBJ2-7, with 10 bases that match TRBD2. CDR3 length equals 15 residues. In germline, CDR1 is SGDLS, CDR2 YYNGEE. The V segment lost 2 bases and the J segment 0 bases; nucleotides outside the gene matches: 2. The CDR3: CASSVASGGSYEQYF. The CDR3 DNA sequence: TGTGCCAGCAGCGTGGCTAGCGGGGGCTCCTACGAGCAGTACTTC.

In DNA form, the CDR3 reads TGTGCCAGCAGGGGGCGGGACGAGCAGTACTTC. Its translation is CASRGRDEQYF. The gene calls are TRBV2 and TRBJ2-5; D is tentatively TRBD1 or TRBD2 (5 bases each). The J call is in doubt because the DNA end fits TRBJ2-7 better. The germline gives CDR1 SNHLY, CDR2 FYNNEI. The CDR3 covers 11 residues.

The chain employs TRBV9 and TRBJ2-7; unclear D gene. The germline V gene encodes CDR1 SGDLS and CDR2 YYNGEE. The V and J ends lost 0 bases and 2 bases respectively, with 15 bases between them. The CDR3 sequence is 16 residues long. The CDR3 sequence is CASSVAFGERAYEQYF. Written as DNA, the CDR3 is TGTGCCAGCAGCGTAGCTTTCGGAGAGCGCGCCTACGAGCAGTACTTC. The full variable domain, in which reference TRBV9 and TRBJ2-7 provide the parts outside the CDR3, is DSGVTQTPKHLITATGQRVTLRCSPRSGDLSVYWYQQSLDQGLQFLIQYYNGEERAKGNILERFSAQQFPDLHSELNLSSLELGDSALYFCASSVAFGERAYEQYFGPGTRLTVT.

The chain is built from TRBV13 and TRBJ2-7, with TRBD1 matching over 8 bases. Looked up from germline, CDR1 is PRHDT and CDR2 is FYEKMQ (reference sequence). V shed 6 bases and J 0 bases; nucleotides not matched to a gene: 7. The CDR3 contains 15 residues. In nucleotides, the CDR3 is TGTGCCAGCAGAGCAGGGGGCGTGGGCTCCTACGAGCAGTACTTC. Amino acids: CASRAGGVGSYEQYF. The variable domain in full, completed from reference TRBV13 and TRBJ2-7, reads AAGVIQSPRHLIKEKRETATLKCYPIPRHDTVYWYQQGPGQDPQFLISFYEKMQSDKGSIPDRFSAQQFSDYHSELNMSSLELGDSALYFCASRAGGVGSYEQYFGPGTRLTVT.

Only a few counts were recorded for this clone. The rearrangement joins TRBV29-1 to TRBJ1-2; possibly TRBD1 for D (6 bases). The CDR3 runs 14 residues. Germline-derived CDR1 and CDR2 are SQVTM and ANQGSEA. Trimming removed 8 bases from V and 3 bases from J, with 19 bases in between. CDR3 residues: CSLPSGGSDYGYTF. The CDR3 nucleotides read TGCAGCTTGCCCTCCGGGGGCTCAGACTATGGCTACACCTTC.

CDR3 in DNA: TGTGCCAGCAGTTCGACCGGCATGAACACTGAAGCTTTCTTT. Protein: CASSSTGMNTEAFF. This chain joins TRBV2 and TRBJ1-1, with D unresolved. V was pared by 5 bases and J by 0 bases, with 10 bases between. Per germline, CDR1 SNHLY and CDR2 FYNNEI. The CDR3 covers 14 residues.

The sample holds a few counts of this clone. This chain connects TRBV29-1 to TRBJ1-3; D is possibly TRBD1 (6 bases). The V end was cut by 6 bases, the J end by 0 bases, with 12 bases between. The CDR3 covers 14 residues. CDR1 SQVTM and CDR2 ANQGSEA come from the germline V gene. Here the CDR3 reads CSVRTASSGNTIYF. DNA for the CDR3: TGCAGCGTAAGGACAGCCAGCTCTGGAAACACCATATATTTT.